Below are 5 T cell receptor beta chains sequenced from a single sample in a study of post-analysis software for immune sequencing data. Findings and caveats of the study: Among roughly five TRBV segments more frequent in patients than controls were TRBV5-6, TRBV5-1 and TRBV20-1.

Their antigen targets remain unknown. Included in the TCR beta cDNA libraries were unique molecular identifiers. TCRdb reprocessed the PCR reads via MiXCR and lists one record per CDR3 protein. In the table there are about 540,000 distinct CDR3 sequences, around a third of which are singletons. The sample was blood. Receptor source: a girl aged 2 to 17 with multiple sclerosis.

The V call is TRBV9, the J call TRBJ2-7, with TRBD1 matching over 7 bases. Germline assignment: CDR1 SGDLS and CDR2 YYNGEE. With 4 bases clipped from V and 2 bases from J, the junction kept 6 bases outside the gene matches. The CDR3 is made up of 14 amino acids. The CDR3 is CASSLGTDPYEQYF. As DNA, the CDR3 is TGTGCCAGCAGCTTGGGGACAGACCCCTACGAGCAGTACTTC.

This clonotype was counted a few times. V usage is TRBV18 and J usage is TRBJ2-7, with 8 bases that match TRBD2. The DNA end lines up better with TRBJ2-5; the J call may be wrong. Germline V gives CDR1 KGHSH, CDR2 LQKENI. This CDR3 is built from 16 residues. The CDR3 DNA sequence: TGTGCCAGCTCCCCCTCCCGGATGGCTAGCGGGGAGACCCAGTACTTC. It yields the protein CASSPSRMASGETQYF.

This clonotype came up many times. This sequence joins TRBV10-2 and TRBJ2-4; 7 bases line up with TRBD2. V lost 2 bases and J lost 6; bases outside the gene matches: 19. Germline V gene lookup returns CDR1 WSHSY and CDR2 SAAADI. The CDR3 has 19 residues. Here the CDR3 DNA reads TGCGCCAGCAGTGAGGTGGGGGGGGGTAAAGGAGATAGGAGAAACATTCAGTACTTC. This gives the protein CASSEVGGGKGDRRNIQYF.

This clonotype was found a few times. The V and J genes are TRBV15 and TRBJ2-4; D is unclear. V was cut by 4 bases and J by 0 bases, with 16 bases left in between. Germline CDR1 and CDR2: LNHNV and YYDKDF (reference sequence). The CDR3 has 17 amino acids. The CDR3 reads CATSTPGRLLAKNIQYF. The CDR3 bases are TGTGCCACCAGCACCCCCGGACGGCTACTAGCCAAAAACATTCAGTACTTC. Variable domain in full (rest from reference TRBV15 and TRBJ2-4): DAMVIQNPRYQVTQFGKPVTLSCSQTLNHNVMYWYQQKSSQAPKLLFHYYDKDFNNEADTPDNFQSRRPNTSFCFLDIRSPGLGDTAMYLCATSTPGRLLAKNIQYFGAGTRLSVL.

This clonotype was picked up a small number of times. J is TRBJ1-2 and V is TRBV4-1; D not resolved. The ends were cut back, 0 bases at V and 8 bases at J, with 16 bases in the middle. The CDR3 has 15 amino acids. Per germline, CDR1 MGHRA and CDR2 YSYEKL. CDR3 loop: CASSQDGGVPGGYTF. In DNA, the CDR3 is TGCGCCAGCAGCCAAGACGGCGGAGTCCCGGGAGGCTACACCTTC.